This entry lists 32 T cell receptor beta chains sequenced from one sample in a study of a mutant IDH1 vaccine in newly diagnosed glioma. Some clones are missing from TCRdb's copy, which holds only in-frame ones; the method was immunoSEQ multiplex PCR. This sample has about 40,000 clones; roughly nine tenths occur once, and the top ten carry around 2.5%. The antigens for these receptors are not known. Time point of the sample: week 5, during vaccination. Each dose of the vaccine consisted of 300 ug of mutant IDH1 20-mer peptide, with topical imiquimod. Sequencing was performed on PBMCs, taken from a glioma patient whose treatment included an IDH1 peptide vaccine. The receptors originated from a man aged 50-59 years with glioma.

This chain links TRBV6-5 with TRBJ1-2; D is perhaps TRBD1 (6 bases). CDR1 is MNHEY and CDR2 is SVGAGI in the germline V gene. The germline V and J ends were trimmed by 7 bases and 5 bases, with 17 bases remaining between them. This CDR3 is 14 amino acids long. The CDR3 DNA reads as TGTGCCAGCAATAAAAATACAGGGTCATATGGCTACACCTTC. The encoded protein is CASNKNTGSYGYTF.

V is TRBV5-5 and J is TRBJ2-7; a possible D gene is TRBD1 (6 bases). From germline, CDR1 is SGHKS and CDR2 YYEKEE (reference sequence). The ends were cut back, 0 bases at V and 1 base at J, with 11 bases in the middle. The CDR3 has 15 residues. CDR3 coding DNA: TGTGCCAGCAGCTTGGGGCAGGGGCCATCCTACGAGCAGTACTTC. Its protein is CASSLGQGPSYEQYF.

The CDR3 region is CASSGLALDTQYF. CDR3 bases: TGCGCCAGCAGCGGACTAGCGTTAGATACGCAGTATTTT. The chain couples TRBV5-1 to TRBJ2-3, with TRBD2 identical over 9 bases. V shed 4 bases and J 5 bases; nucleotides not matched to a gene: 2. CDR1 is SGHRS and CDR2 is YFSETQ in the germline V gene. The CDR3 runs 13 residues. Full variable domain (rest looked up from reference TRBV5-1 and TRBJ2-3): KAGVTQTPRYLIKTRGQQVTLSCSPISGHRSVSWYQQTPGQGLQFLFEYFSETQRNKGNFPGRFSGRQFSNSRSEMNVSTLELGDSALYLCASSGLALDTQYFGPGTRLTVL.

The chain couples TRBV9 to TRBJ2-6; D gene ambiguous. Germline values: CDR1 SGDLS, CDR2 YYNGEE. V was cut by 4 bases and J by 8 bases, with 13 bases left in between. CDR3 length equals 14 residues. As DNA, the CDR3 is TGTGCCAGCAGCTTCGAAGGGCAGTCCAACGTCCTGACTTTC. It yields the protein CASSFEGQSNVLTF.

The chain couples TRBV7-9 to TRBJ2-2; 10 nucleotides align to TRBD2. The CDR3 is made up of 16 amino acids. Germline CDR1 and CDR2: SEHNR and FQNEAQ (reference sequence). The V segment lost 5 bases and the J segment 8 bases; nucleotides outside the gene matches: 11. The CDR3: CASSGRQRGGPGELFF. The CDR3 nucleotides read TGTGCCAGCAGCGGAAGACAGCGGGGGGGCCCTGGGGAGCTGTTTTTT. The full variable domain, in which reference TRBV7-9 and TRBJ2-2 provide the parts outside the CDR3, is DTGVSQNPRHKITKRGQNVTFRCDPISEHNRLYWYRQTLGQGPEFLTYFQNEAQLEKSRLLSDRFSAERPKGSFSTLEIQRTEQGDSAMYLCASSGRQRGGPGELFFGEGSRLTVL.

V and J are TRBV2 and TRBJ2-6, with TRBD2 as a possible D gene (6 bases). V lost 4 bases and J lost 4, with 11 bases in between. CDR1 and CDR2 from the germline V gene are SNHLY and FYNNEI. The CDR3 has 15 amino acids. As DNA, the CDR3 is TGTGCCAGCAGTGCGGGGGTCTCCGGGGCCAACGTCCTGACTTTC. Encoded protein: CASSAGVSGANVLTF.

Here the CDR3 DNA reads TGTGCCAGCAGTTACGACAGGTACGAGCAGTACTTC. Protein sequence: CASSYDRYEQYF. This chain connects TRBV6-6 to TRBJ2-7; D is possibly TRBD1 (6 bases). The CDR3 runs 12 residues. Germline V gene data show CDR1 as MNHNY and CDR2 as SVGAGI (reference sequence). Deletions cut 2 bases from V and 4 bases from J, with 6 bases between.

The V call is TRBV5-6, the J call TRBJ1-6; 8 positions match TRBD1. The CDR3 has 15 amino acids. CDR1 SGHDT and CDR2 YYEEEE come from the germline V gene. Trimming removed 4 bases from V and 9 bases from J; junction bases left unmatched: 9. CDR3 in amino acids: CASSPWTGPPSPLHF. In DNA, the CDR3 is TGTGCCAGCAGCCCATGGACAGGGCCACCTTCACCCCTCCACTTT.

The chain is built from TRBV9 and TRBJ1-4, with 9 nucleotides matching TRBD1. There are 14 residues in the CDR3. V shed 3 bases, J shed 8 bases, and the junction held 5 bases outside the gene matches. From germline, CDR1 is SGDLS and CDR2 YYNGEE. This CDR3 reads CASSGTGAVEKLFF. The CDR3 nucleotides are TGTGCCAGCAGCGGGACAGGGGCGGTCGAAAAACTGTTTTTT.

This chain uses TRBV28 with TRBJ1-5; 7 bases line up with TRBD1. This CDR3 has 14 residues. Germline assignment: CDR1 MDHEN and CDR2 SYDVKM. Trimming cost V 6 bases and J 2 bases; bases outside gene matches: 4. CDR3 coding DNA: TGTGCCAGCAGCAGGGGGTCGGGCAATCAGCCCCAGCATTTT. It specifies CASSRGSGNQPQHF.

The rearrangement joins TRBV19 to TRBJ2-7; 12 bases agree with TRBD1. V lost 5 bases, J lost 3 bases, and 5 bases stayed unmatched. This CDR3 contains 15 residues. Germline V gene data show CDR1 as LNHDA and CDR2 as SQIVND (reference sequence). Here the CDR3 DNA reads TGTGCCAGTAGTGCAGGGACAGGGGGCTACTACGAGCAGTACTTC. Translated: CASSAGTGGYYEQYF.

This CDR3 reads CASSDGLNTEAFF. CDR3 bases: TGCGCCAGCAGTGACGGTTTGAACACTGAAGCTTTCTTT. This sequence joins TRBV10-2 and TRBJ1-1; D ambiguous. Trimming stripped 3 bases from V and 0 bases from J, with 5 bases between. The CDR3 is 13 amino acids. CDR1 is WSHSY and CDR2 is SAAADI in the germline V gene.

The count of this clone is one. This chain connects TRBV6-6 to TRBJ1-5, with 8 bases matching TRBD1. Trimming cost V 2 bases and J 4 bases; bases outside gene matches: 1. The CDR3 loop spans 14 amino acids. Germline V gives CDR1 MNHNY, CDR2 SVGAGI (reference sequence). CDR3 DNA sequence: TGTGCCAGCAGTTACAGGACAGGGAATCAGCCCCAGCATTTT. It is translated as CASSYRTGNQPQHF.

The chain carries TRBV4-1 and TRBJ2-1; 7 bases are shared with TRBD2. The germline V gene has CDR1 MGHRA and CDR2 YSYEKL. V dropped 1 base and J dropped 7; count of bases not matched to a gene: 16. The CDR3 is 18 residues long. This chain's CDR3 is CASSQGRWLEGGRNEQFF. The DNA for the CDR3 is TGCGCCAGCAGCCAAGGACGGTGGCTGGAGGGAGGGAGGAATGAGCAGTTCTTC.

This chain connects TRBV29-1 to TRBJ2-1; 12 nucleotides line up with TRBD1. There are 13 residues in the CDR3. From germline, CDR1 is SQVTM and CDR2 ANQGSEA. V dropped 7 bases and J dropped 8; count of bases not matched to a gene: 6. The CDR3 region has the DNA TGCAGCGCATGGGACAGGGGGCGCGATGAGCAGTTCTTC. Amino acid sequence: CSAWDRGRDEQFF.

This clone was recorded a few times. This sequence joins TRBV5-1 and TRBJ1-5; D remains ambiguous. The ends were cut back, 4 bases at V and 4 bases at J, with 9 bases in the middle. This CDR3 spans 13 amino acids. The germline V gene encodes CDR1 SGHRS and CDR2 YFSETQ. The CDR3 coding sequence is TGCGCCAGCAGCCAGGACCTAAATCAGCCCCAGCATTTT. This sequence encodes CASSQDLNQPQHF.

The rearrangement links TRBV27 to TRBJ2-1, with 7 bases fitting TRBD2. The CDR3 covers 13 residues. The V gene's germline CDR1 is MNHEY and CDR2 SMNVEV (reference sequence). J gave up 5 bases and V 5 bases, and 3 bases lay outside the gene matches. The CDR3 is CASSMGLNNEQFF. The DNA for the CDR3 is TGTGCCAGCAGTATGGGACTAAACAATGAGCAGTTCTTC.

The rearrangement joins TRBV4-1 to TRBJ2-4, with D possibly TRBD2 on 7 matching bases. The CDR3 extends over 15 amino acids. Trimming left V 0 bases short and J 11 bases short, with 17 bases between. Germline lookup yields CDR1 MGHRA and CDR2 YSYEKL. The CDR3 coding sequence is TGCGCCAGCAGCCAAGATAAGGGGGGGCGGGGATTTCAGTACTTC. Residues: CASSQDKGGRGFQYF.

V is TRBV6-6 and J is TRBJ2-7, with D perhaps assigned TRBD1 or TRBD2 (5 bases each). The germline V and J ends were trimmed by 5 bases and 1 base, with 9 bases remaining between them. The CDR3 covers 13 residues. CDR1 MNHNY and CDR2 SVGAGI come from the germline V gene (reference sequence). This CDR3 reads CASSRDGSYEQYF. DNA for the CDR3: TGTGCCAGCAGTAGGGACGGGTCCTACGAGCAGTACTTC.

The rearrangement links TRBV9 to TRBJ2-5, with TRBD1 identical over 8 bases. The CDR3 has 15 amino acids. CDR1 SGDLS and CDR2 YYNGEE come from the germline V gene. With 0 bases clipped from V and 2 bases from J, the junction kept 3 bases outside the gene matches. CDR3 nucleotides: TGTGCCAGCAGCGTAGCGGGGACAGGACAAGAGACCCAGTACTTC. Amino acid sequence: CASSVAGTGQETQYF.

The V and J genes are TRBV2 and TRBJ1-5; TRBD1 matches 7 bases. The CDR3 runs to 16 residues. J lost 4 bases, V lost 3 bases, and 9 bases had no gene match. Germline V gene data show CDR1 as SNHLY and CDR2 as FYNNEI. The CDR3 spells CASSDATGATNQPQHF. For the CDR3, the DNA is TGTGCCAGCAGTGACGCCACAGGGGCGACGAATCAGCCCCAGCATTTT.

The gene calls are TRBV6-5 and TRBJ2-7; D remains unclear. V was shortened by 6 bases and J by 6 bases, with 9 bases between the two germline ends. The CDR3 is 11 amino acids. The germline V gene encodes CDR1 MNHEY and CDR2 SVGAGI. CDR3 in DNA: TGTGCCAGCAGCGATTACCGCGAGCAGTACTTC. Its translation: CASSDYREQYF.

The gene calls are TRBV11-2 and TRBJ1-2, with 7 bases that match TRBD1. Germline CDR1 and CDR2: SGHAT and FQNNGV. After removal of 2 bases from V and 3 bases from J, the junction contained 12 bases not matched to a gene. This CDR3 comprises 17 residues. CDR3 bases: TGTGCCAGCAGCTTACCGACAAGCGACAGGGTCGACTATGGCTACACCTTC. This gives the protein CASSLPTSDRVDYGYTF. Looking up the rest from reference TRBV11-2 and TRBJ1-2 gives the full variable domain: EAGVAQSPRYKIIEKRQSVAFWCNPISGHATLYWYQQILGQGPKLLIQFQNNGVVDDSQLPKDRFSAERLKGVDSTLKIQPAKLEDSAVYLCASSLPTSDRVDYGYTFGSGTRLTVV.

This chain joins TRBV14 and TRBJ2-5; D perhaps matches TRBD2 (6 bases). The CDR3 is 15 amino acids. Looked up from germline, CDR1 is SGHDN and CDR2 is FVKESK. The V end lost 3 bases, the J end lost 4 bases, and 15 bases lay between the germline ends. DNA of the CDR3: TGTGCCAGCAGCCAGGGCCCCAGCGGGCTAGAGACCCAGTACTTC. Translating gives CASSQGPSGLETQYF.

CDR3 residues: CASSPWETGGNTIYF. The DNA for the CDR3 is TGCGCCAGCAGCCCCTGGGAGACAGGAGGAAACACCATATATTTT. This sequence joins TRBV5-1 and TRBJ1-3; a weak D match, TRBD1 (6 bases). The germline gives CDR1 SGHRS, CDR2 YFSETQ. V lost 4 bases, J lost 4 bases, and 15 bases lay in between. The CDR3 totals 15 residues.

The CDR3 DNA reads as TGTGCCAGCAGCCCTGAGGGGCGTACTAATGAAAAACTGTTTTTT. Amino acids: CASSPEGRTNEKLFF. V gene TRBV7-9 combines with J gene TRBJ1-4, with TRBD1 as a possible D gene (5 bases). The V gene's germline CDR1 is SEHNR and CDR2 FQNEAQ (reference sequence). The CDR3 runs 15 residues. V was trimmed by 5 bases and J by 2 bases, leaving 12 bases between them.

V gene TRBV6-5 combines with J gene TRBJ2-3; possibly TRBD1 or TRBD2 for D (5 bases each). The V end lost 0 bases, the J end lost 6 bases, and 10 bases lay between the germline ends. Germline CDR1 is MNHEY and CDR2 is SVGAGI. There are 14 residues in the CDR3. This CDR3 is CASSYSRGSDTQYF. DNA for the CDR3: TGTGCCAGCAGTTACTCGAGGGGATCCGATACGCAGTATTTT.

The chain has TRBV7-9 and TRBJ1-5; D gene ambiguous. The CDR3 spans 13 residues. V was shortened by 1 base and J by 3 bases, with 4 bases between the two germline ends. Germline CDR1 is SEHNR and CDR2 is FQNEAQ (reference sequence). The CDR3 here is CASSLGNNQPQHF. The CDR3 region has the DNA TGTGCCAGCAGCTTAGGGAACAATCAGCCCCAGCATTTT.

The gene calls are TRBV9 and TRBJ2-3; either TRBD1 or TRBD2 may fit D (5 bases each). CDR3 length: 15 amino acids. V was cut by 0 bases and J by 2 bases, with 10 bases left in between. Germline loops: CDR1 SGDLS, CDR2 YYNGEE. CDR3 sequence (DNA): TGTGCCAGCAGCGTAGAAGACGGGACCACAGATACGCAGTATTTT. Translated, it gives CASSVEDGTTDTQYF.

This chain uses TRBV30 with TRBJ2-2, with TRBD1 as a possible D gene (6 bases). V lost 0 bases and J lost 6, with 11 bases in between. The length of the CDR3 is 14 residues. Germline V gene lookup returns CDR1 GTSNPN and CDR2 SVGIG (reference sequence). The CDR3 DNA sequence: TGTGCCTGGAGTGTACAGCAGGGGTCCGGGGAGCTGTTTTTT. Translated: CAWSVQQGSGELFF.

The chain uses TRBV7-2 and TRBJ2-5; perhaps D is TRBD1 or TRBD2 (5 bases each). V was trimmed by 6 bases and J by 4 bases, leaving 15 bases between them. The CDR3 spans 14 residues. The germline CDR1 and CDR2 sequences are SGHTA and FQGNSA. The CDR3 region has the DNA TGTGCCAGCAGTAAATCGGGGCGCGGAGAGACCCAGTACTTC. Its protein product is CASSKSGRGETQYF.

This chain joins TRBV9 and TRBJ2-3; D remains unclear. Germline V lookup: CDR1 SGDLS, CDR2 YYNGEE. The CDR3 consists of 12 residues. Trimming took off 5 bases at V and 3 bases at J, with 7 bases between the two ends. The CDR3 DNA reads as TGTGCCAGCAGTTCAATAACAGATACGCAGTATTTT. It codes for CASSSITDTQYF.